Each of the 28 T cell receptor beta chains below was sequenced from the same sample in a study of identical twins. Each CDR3 protein is one row after TCRdb ran MiXCR on the 5' RACE reads. The table has 1.5 million to 2 million distinct CDR3 sequences, about 32% seen once. Material: cord blood. All receptors derive from a newborn girl in good health.

This clonotype was observed a few times. This chain connects TRBV12-3 or TRBV12-4 to TRBJ1-1, with 7 bases matching TRBD1. The CDR3 extends over 15 amino acids. V lost 2 bases to trimming and J lost 11 bases; unmatched junction nucleotides: 14. The CDR3 region is CASSLPLRQGESAFF. The CDR3 bases are TGTGCCAGCAGTTTACCCCTCCGACAGGGTGAGTCGGCTTTCTTT.

V is TRBV20-1 and J is TRBJ1-1; possible D gene TRBD1, 6 bases. Germline V gives CDR1 DFQATT, CDR2 SNEGSKA (reference sequence). The V end lost 0 bases, the J end lost 0 bases, and 14 bases lay between the germline ends. The CDR3 consists of 16 residues. The CDR3 DNA follows: TGCAGTGCTAGAGAGATGGGCAGGGGCCTGAACACTGAAGCTTTCTTT. Protein sequence: CSAREMGRGLNTEAFF.

Of note for this clonotype: A much more abundant neighbour one base away suggests this may be a read error. The gene calls are TRBV13 and TRBJ1-4; D unresolved. CDR1 PRHDT and CDR2 FYEKMQ come from the germline V gene (reference sequence). The CDR3 runs to 14 residues. V was trimmed by 1 base and J by 7 bases, leaving 10 bases between them. This CDR3 reads CASSLVPGSEKLFF. The DNA of the CDR3 is TGTGCCAGCAGCTTAGTACCGGGAAGTGAAAAACTGTTTTTT.

This clonotype was detected many times. The CDR3 is CASSHRGGEQFF. CDR3 nucleotides: TGTGCCAGCAGTCACAGGGGTGGGGAGCAGTTCTTC. The rearrangement links TRBV27 to TRBJ2-1, with 7 bases identical to TRBD1. Germline values: CDR1 MNHEY, CDR2 SMNVEV (reference sequence). CDR3 length: 12 residues. V trimming: 5 bases; J trimming: 10 bases; junction bases outside the gene matches: 5.

This clonotype has a count of ten or more. The chain employs TRBV29-1 and TRBJ1-2; D is perhaps TRBD1 (6 bases). This CDR3 comprises 14 residues. Trimming took off 2 bases at V and 3 bases at J, with 13 bases between the two ends. Germline loops: CDR1 SQVTM, CDR2 ANQGSEA. CDR3 sequence (DNA): TGCAGCGTTGAACGACAGGACCCCCACTATGGCTACACCTTC. This sequence encodes CSVERQDPHYGYTF.

The chain has TRBV3-1 and TRBJ2-7, with 7 bases lining up with TRBD2. CDR1 and CDR2 from the germline V gene are LGHDT and YNNKEL (reference sequence). J gave up 0 bases and V 4 bases, and 6 bases lay outside the gene matches. The CDR3 has 15 amino acids. This chain's CDR3 is CASSLQPGGSYEQYF. The DNA for the CDR3 is TGTGCCAGCAGCCTTCAGCCGGGGGGCTCCTACGAGCAGTACTTC.

This clonotype was detected only a few times. The gene calls are TRBV28 and TRBJ1-2; the match to TRBD1 covers 9 bases. Losses at the gene ends were 6 bases for V and 8 bases for J; bases not matched to a gene: 13. Germline V gene sequence: CDR1 MDHEN, CDR2 SYDVKM. The CDR3 length is 15 residues. CDR3 in DNA: TGTGCCAGCAGGAAAAACAGGGGGCGGGCACGGGGCTACACCTTC. Encoded protein: CASRKNRGRARGYTF.

A single count supports this clonotype. The chain combines TRBV10-2 with TRBJ1-5, with D hard to call. Germline-derived CDR1 and CDR2 are WSHSY and SAAADI. This CDR3 is built from 10 residues. V dropped 8 bases and J dropped 8 bases, with 7 bases sitting between them. CDR3 coding DNA: TGCGCCAGCGGCGCAGAGCCCCAGCATTTT. Protein product: CASGAEPQHF.

This chain links TRBV4-1 with TRBJ2-5, with D hard to call. Germline loops: CDR1 MGHRA, CDR2 YSYEKL. The ends were cut back, 4 bases at V and 2 bases at J, with 14 bases in the middle. The CDR3 extends over 15 amino acids. The CDR3 region is CASSPSAGTQETQYF. The CDR3 coding sequence is TGCGCCAGCAGCCCCTCGGCCGGAACACAAGAGACCCAGTACTTC.

This clonotype was seen only once. The chain recombines TRBV11-2 with TRBJ2-4; D not certain. This CDR3 has 15 residues. CDR1 is SGHAT and CDR2 is FQNNGV in the germline V gene. Trimming removed 5 bases at V and 2 bases at J, with 13 bases between. The CDR3 region is CASSPESGSKNIQYF. CDR3 DNA: TGTGCCAGCAGCCCGGAAAGTGGGTCCAAAAACATTCAGTACTTC.

This clonotype has just a few counts. One junction end does not reproduce the germline sequence, and a read error may be involved. The chain recombines TRBV5-1 with TRBJ1-1; TRBD1 is a possible D gene (5 bases). The CDR3 loop spans 13 amino acids. Germline lookup yields CDR1 SGHRS and CDR2 YFSETQ. This chain's CDR3 is CAGSLGLNTEAFF. The CDR3 region has the DNA TGCGCCGGCAGCTTGGGGCTGAACACTGAAGCTTTCTTT. The variable domain in full, completed from reference TRBV5-1 and TRBJ1-1, reads KAGVTQTPRYLIKTRGQQVTLSCSPISGHRSVSWYQQTPGQGLQFLFEYFSETQRNKGNFPGRFSGRQFSNSRSEMNVSTLELGDSALYLCAGSLGLNTEAFFGQGTRLTVV.

There are a few counts of this clonotype. The V gene is TRBV11-2, the J gene TRBJ1-2; TRBD1 matches 8 bases. CDR1 and CDR2 (germline): SGHAT, FQNNGV. With V trimmed by 5 bases and J by 2 bases, 7 bases remained unmatched. CDR3 size: 15 residues. CDR3 region: CASSAIRDRNYGYTF. CDR3 DNA sequence: TGTGCCAGCAGCGCAATACGGGACAGGAACTATGGCTACACCTTC.

The chain is built from TRBV2 and TRBJ2-7, with 11 bases that match TRBD2. With 4 bases clipped from V and 2 bases from J, the junction kept 13 bases outside the gene matches. The CDR3 extends over 18 amino acids. CDR1 is SNHLY, CDR2 FYNNEI, per germline. The CDR3 region has the DNA TGTGCCAGCAGTGCCTACCTAGCGGGGGGCCTACCCCCCTACGAGCAGTACTTC. Translated: CASSAYLAGGLPPYEQYF.

The V call is TRBV20-1, the J call TRBJ1-6, with 10 positions matching TRBD1. The CDR3 runs to 13 residues. J lost 11 bases, V lost 4 bases, and 5 bases had no gene match. In germline, CDR1 is DFQATT, CDR2 SNEGSKA (reference sequence). DNA for the CDR3: TGCAGTGCTACCTCGGGACAGGGGACACCCCTCCACTTT. This sequence encodes CSATSGQGTPLHF.

As for this clonotype: Just one base apart from a much larger clone, this may be a read error. A read error is likely, as this CDR3 ends without the conserved phenylalanine or tryptophan. The rearrangement uses TRBV3-1 and TRBJ2-1; TRBD2 aligns across 7 bases. With 0 bases clipped from V and 0 bases from J, the junction kept 8 bases outside the gene matches. This CDR3 is 18 amino acids long. The germline V gene has CDR1 LGHDT and CDR2 YNNKEL (reference sequence). This CDR3 is CASSQDGLVLSSYNEQFL. The CDR3 nucleotides read TGTGCCAGCAGCCAAGATGGACTAGTCCTTAGCTCCTACAATGAGCAGTTCTTA.

The chain recombines TRBV20-1 with TRBJ1-2, with 8 bases identical to TRBD1. The CDR3 totals 15 residues. The V segment lost 5 bases and the J segment 2 bases; nucleotides outside the gene matches: 10. Germline V lookup: CDR1 DFQATT, CDR2 SNEGSKA (reference sequence). The CDR3 is CSALPGQVLNYGYTF. CDR3 in DNA: TGCAGTGCTCTACCGGGACAGGTGCTCAACTATGGCTACACCTTC.

The chain employs TRBV5-1 and TRBJ2-2; D is possibly TRBD1 (6 bases). V lost 0 bases and J lost 0, with 9 bases in between. The germline gives CDR1 SGHRS, CDR2 YFSETQ. The CDR3 runs to 16 residues. CDR3 region: CASSLVWDTNTGELFF. In DNA, the CDR3 is TGCGCCAGCAGCTTGGTATGGGACACGAACACCGGGGAGCTGTTTTTT.

V usage is TRBV20-1 and J usage is TRBJ2-3, with D hard to call. V lost 5 bases and J 0 bases, leaving 9 bases between the germline ends. Germline CDR1 is DFQATT and CDR2 is SNEGSKA (reference sequence). CDR3 size: 13 residues. Here the CDR3 DNA reads TGCAGTGCTGGGCAGAGTAGCACAGATACGCAGTATTTT. Residues: CSAGQSSTDTQYF.

The chain carries TRBV20-1 and TRBJ2-2; no reliable D call. Germline V gene lookup returns CDR1 DFQATT and CDR2 SNEGSKA (reference sequence). The CDR3 has 12 amino acids. The germline V and J ends were trimmed by 2 bases and 7 bases, with 8 bases remaining between them. The chain's CDR3 is CSARLSGGELFF. In nucleotides, the CDR3 is TGCAGTGCTAGACTTTCGGGCGGGGAGCTGTTTTTT.

V and J are TRBV7-9 and TRBJ1-1; D is ambiguous. Trimming cost V 3 bases and J 1 base, with 18 bases left between them. The CDR3 spans 17 residues. Germline V CDR1 and CDR2: SEHNR, FQNEAQ (reference sequence). The CDR3 spells CASSFHLLDGRNTEAFF. For the CDR3, the DNA is TGTGCCAGCAGCTTTCACCTTCTGGACGGAAGGAACACTGAAGCTTTCTTT. Combining the CDR3 with reference TRBV7-9 and TRBJ1-1 gives the whole variable domain DTGVSQNPRHKITKRGQNVTFRCDPISEHNRLYWYRQTLGQGPEFLTYFQNEAQLEKSRLLSDRFSAERPKGSFSTLEIQRTEQGDSAMYLCASSFHLLDGRNTEAFFGQGTRLTVV.

This clonotype was seen only a few times. The chain employs TRBV12-1 and TRBJ2-1; TRBD2 reflects the table's D call only, with no check against the DNA. TRBV12-1 constitutes a pseudogene. The CDR3 runs 15 residues. The CDR3 here is CASSLLVRLDNEQFF. CDR3 in DNA: TGTGCCAGCAGCTTACTAGTAAGGTTGGACAATGAGCAGTTCTTC.

J is TRBJ2-3 and V is TRBV28; 7 bases are a match to TRBD2. CDR3 length equals 18 residues. V was pared by 2 bases and J by 4 bases, with 15 bases of the junction left unmatched. CDR1 MDHEN and CDR2 SYDVKM come from the germline V gene. CDR3 in DNA: TGTGCCAGCAGTTTACAGGCGGGGCGGGAGAAAGACCCAGATACGCAGTATTTT. It yields the protein CASSLQAGREKDPDTQYF.

CDR3 DNA sequence: TGCAGTGCTCACACAGGGGGCTTTCCCTACGAGCAGTACTTC. It is translated as CSAHTGGFPYEQYF. J is TRBJ2-5 and V is TRBV20-1; 9 bases match TRBD1. With the DNA end fitting TRBJ2-7 better, the J assignment may be wrong. Germline values: CDR1 DFQATT, CDR2 SNEGSKA (reference sequence). This CDR3 is 14 amino acids long.

This clonotype appeared a few times. The chain couples TRBV20-1 to TRBJ2-2; D assignment may be TRBD1 or TRBD2 (6 bases each). Germline V gives CDR1 DFQATT, CDR2 SNEGSKA (reference sequence). V lost 3 bases and J 1 base, leaving 12 bases between the germline ends. This CDR3 is built from 15 residues. The CDR3 DNA reads TGCAGTGCTAGCGGGGGACAAAAGAACACCGGGGAGCTGTTTTTT. Its translation: CSASGGQKNTGELFF.

This clonotype was counted at least ten times. The rearrangement links TRBV21-1 to TRBJ1-2; no DNA check was done on the table's D call, TRBD1. TRBV21-1 is a pseudogene locus. CDR3 length: 14 residues. In nucleotides, the CDR3 is TGTGCCAGCAGCAGCGGGGCTTTAAGCTCCCGCTACACCTTC. Its protein is CASSSGALSSRYTF.

This clonotype was detected a few times. The rearrangement joins TRBV6-5 to TRBJ2-7; no reliable D call. The germline V gene has CDR1 MNHEY and CDR2 SVGAGI. CDR3 length equals 18 residues. The V end lost 1 base, the J end lost 2 bases, and 21 bases lay between the germline ends. The DNA of the CDR3 is TGTGCCAGCAGTTACTACGCCCGGGCCTCATTTTCGCCCTACGAGCAGTACTTC. Amino acids: CASSYYARASFSPYEQYF.

The genes are TRBV24-1 and TRBJ1-4; a possible D gene is TRBD1 (5 bases). Germline loops: CDR1 KGHDR, CDR2 SFDVKD. The CDR3 spans 18 residues. Trimming removed 3 bases from V and 2 bases from J, with 18 bases in between. CDR3 in DNA: TGTGCCACCAGTGATCCCCGGGGAAGGGACGGGACTAATGAAAAACTGTTTTTT. Residues: CATSDPRGRDGTNEKLFF.

This chain uses TRBV6-5 with TRBJ1-6, with 7 positions matching TRBD1. This CDR3 contains 13 residues. Germline V lookup: CDR1 MNHEY, CDR2 SVGAGI. Trimming removed 7 bases from V and 8 bases from J; junction bases left unmatched: 5. CDR3 in DNA: TGTGCCAGCATGACAGGGATCGATTCACCCCTCCACTTT. It yields the protein CASMTGIDSPLHF.